These 22 T cell receptor beta chains share one sample of origin, sequenced in a study of T cell changes during pregnancy in multiple sclerosis. Some clones are missing from TCRdb's copy, which holds only in-frame ones; the method was immunoSEQ multiplex PCR. The sample shows approximately 96,000 clones, 92% of them seen only once. Sample: peripheral blood, taken after pregnancy. These receptor sequences come from a female donor in good health, enrolled as a control in a pregnancy study.

This clone occurred once. CDR3 amino acids: CASSLPGTGLHEQYF. CDR3 nucleotides: TGTGCCAGCAGTTTACCCGGGACAGGGTTGCACGAGCAGTACTTC. The chain employs TRBV28 and TRBJ2-7; 9 nucleotides line up with TRBD1. Germline CDR1 MDHEN, CDR2 SYDVKM. The CDR3 extends over 15 amino acids. Germline trimming cut 2 bases from V and 5 bases from J; bases unmatched to any gene: 7.

The table lists this clone with a count of one. CDR3 nucleotide sequence: TGTGCCAGCAGCCGAAACACAGGGGGGATGACCGGGGAGCTGTTTTTT. The encoded protein is CASSRNTGGMTGELFF. The genes are TRBV7-2 and TRBJ2-2; 8 nucleotides align to TRBD1. CDR3 length equals 16 residues. Germline V gene sequence: CDR1 SGHTA, CDR2 FQGNSA. J was trimmed by 5 bases and V by 5 bases; bases with no gene match: 10.

This clone was observed once. This chain joins TRBV5-1 and TRBJ1-6; D is possibly TRBD1 (5 bases). Germline V CDR1 and CDR2: SGHRS, YFSETQ. This CDR3 region has 13 residues. Trimming took 3 bases from V and 8 from J, leaving 9 bases between them. The CDR3 protein is CASSYGGDSPLHF. DNA for the CDR3: TGCGCCAGCAGCTACGGAGGGGATTCACCCCTCCACTTT. The whole variable domain, remainder taken from reference TRBV5-1 and TRBJ1-6, is KAGVTQTPRYLIKTRGQQVTLSCSPISGHRSVSWYQQTPGQGLQFLFEYFSETQRNKGNFPGRFSGRQFSNSRSEMNVSTLELGDSALYLCASSYGGDSPLHFGNGTRLTVT.

The rearrangement joins TRBV7-9 to TRBJ2-7; 14 bases are shared with TRBD2. The V gene's germline CDR1 is SEHNR and CDR2 FQNEAQ (reference sequence). CDR3 size: 15 residues. Trimming took 5 bases from V and 5 from J; bases not matched to a gene: 5. The CDR3 DNA reads TGTGCCAGCAGCCCGGGGACTAGCGGGGGAGACGAGCAGTACTTC. Its translation is CASSPGTSGGDEQYF.

The V call is TRBV29-1, the J call TRBJ2-6; D is undetermined. Trimming took off 4 bases at V and 0 bases at J, with 4 bases between the two ends. The germline CDR1 and CDR2 sequences are SQVTM and ANQGSEA. This CDR3 comprises 13 residues. The CDR3 is CSVAGSGANVLTF. The CDR3 DNA sequence: TGCAGCGTTGCGGGCTCTGGGGCCAACGTCCTGACTTTC.

The chain employs TRBV9 and TRBJ1-2; a weak D match, TRBD1 (5 bases). V was shortened by 0 bases and J by 5 bases, with 14 bases between the two germline ends. Germline-derived CDR1 and CDR2 are SGDLS and YYNGEE. This CDR3 has 15 residues. CDR3 bases: TGTGCCAGCAGCGTAGCAGGGCCGAGTGTATATGGCTACACCTTC. Protein: CASSVAGPSVYGYTF.

This clone is a singleton in its sample. The chain joins TRBV6-5 to TRBJ1-1; D call uncertain. CDR1 and CDR2 (germline): MNHEY, SVGAGI. This CDR3 spans 11 amino acids. V lost 0 bases and J 10 bases, leaving 6 bases between the germline ends. The CDR3 protein is CASSYSGGAFF. The CDR3 DNA reads TGTGCCAGCAGTTACTCGGGAGGAGCTTTCTTT.

This rearrangement joins TRBV6-5 to TRBJ1-6; 8 bases line up with TRBD1. The germline V gene encodes CDR1 MNHEY and CDR2 SVGAGI. The J segment lost 6 bases and the V segment lost 8 bases, leaving 9 bases of the junction unmatched. This CDR3 contains 15 residues. The CDR3 sequence: CASQRPGQVNSPLHF. The CDR3 DNA sequence: TGTGCCAGCCAAAGACCGGGACAGGTTAATTCACCCCTCCACTTT.

J is TRBJ1-5 and V is TRBV16; TRBD1 agrees at 8 bases. Germline V lookup: CDR1 KGHSY, CDR2 FQNENV. V lost 1 base to trimming and J lost 0 bases; unmatched junction nucleotides: 14. This CDR3 spans 20 amino acids. The CDR3 loop reads CASSQYLVQGASYSNQPQHF. The CDR3, as DNA: TGTGCCAGCAGCCAATATTTAGTGCAGGGGGCGAGCTATAGCAATCAGCCCCAGCATTTT.

This chain connects TRBV9 to TRBJ1-5; D is uncertain. This CDR3 has 14 residues. V was shortened by 5 bases and J by 7 bases, with 16 bases between the two germline ends. Germline V gene sequence: CDR1 SGDLS, CDR2 YYNGEE. CDR3: CASSIGMEEQPQHF. The CDR3 DNA sequence: TGTGCCAGCAGTATCGGTATGGAGGAACAGCCCCAGCATTTT.

The genes are TRBV20-1 and TRBJ2-3; TRBD2 is a possible D gene (6 bases). The CDR3 spans 11 residues. CDR1 and CDR2 from the germline V gene are DFQATT and SNEGSKA (reference sequence). V was cut by 7 bases and J by 6 bases, with 11 bases left in between. The CDR3 loop is CSVRTIDTQYF. For the CDR3, the DNA is TGCAGTGTCAGGACTATCGATACGCAGTATTTT.

The chain links TRBV28 to TRBJ1-3; D is perhaps TRBD1 (6 bases). Per the germline V gene, CDR1 is MDHEN and CDR2 is SYDVKM. There are 16 residues in the CDR3. Trimming cost V 2 bases and J 0 bases, with 11 bases left between them. The DNA for the CDR3 is TGTGCCAGCAGTTTAACAGGGCCGAGCTCTGGAAACACCATATATTTT. Translating it yields CASSLTGPSSGNTIYF.

The chain couples TRBV15 to TRBJ1-5; 8 positions match TRBD1. Germline V lookup: CDR1 LNHNV, CDR2 YYDKDF (reference sequence). CDR3 size: 16 residues. Losses at the gene ends were 5 bases for V and 7 bases for J; bases not matched to a gene: 13. This CDR3 is CATSRTGGRWGQPQHF. In DNA form, the CDR3 reads TGTGCCACCAGCCGAACAGGGGGAAGGTGGGGCCAGCCCCAGCATTTT.

The rearrangement links TRBV6-1 to TRBJ2-6, with D unclear. CDR3 length equals 14 residues. The V and J ends lost 8 bases and 0 bases respectively, with 8 bases between them. Germline V gene sequence: CDR1 MNHNS, CDR2 SASEGT. The CDR3 nucleotides are TGTGCCAGCCGCCTCAGCTCTGGGGCCAACGTCCTGACTTTC. Protein: CASRLSSGANVLTF.

The rearrangement links TRBV2 to TRBJ2-2; D perhaps matches TRBD1 (6 bases). Per germline, CDR1 SNHLY and CDR2 FYNNEI. This CDR3 is built from 14 residues. V was shortened by 3 bases and J by 5 bases, with 10 bases between the two germline ends. CDR3 sequence reads: CASSETGRTGELFF. The CDR3 DNA reads TGTGCCAGCAGTGAGACAGGAAGGACCGGGGAGCTGTTTTTT.

The rearrangement joins TRBV2 to TRBJ1-1; 7 bases align to TRBD1. Per germline, CDR1 SNHLY and CDR2 FYNNEI. With 8 bases clipped from V and 1 base from J, the junction kept 7 bases outside the gene matches. The CDR3 has 14 residues. The CDR3 nucleotides read TGTGCCAGCGGCCCGGACAGGAAGAACACTGAAGCTTTCTTT. Translated: CASGPDRKNTEAFF. The full variable domain, in which reference TRBV2 and TRBJ1-1 provide the parts outside the CDR3, is EPEVTQTPSHQVTQMGQEVILRCVPISNHLYFYWYRQILGQKVEFLVSFYNNEISEKSEIFDDQFSVERPDGSNFTLKIRSTKLEDSAMYFCASGPDRKNTEAFFGQGTRLTVV.

The J gene is TRBJ1-6, the V gene TRBV5-1; a possible D gene is TRBD1 (6 bases). V dropped 4 bases and J dropped 12 bases, with 11 bases sitting between them. This CDR3 comprises 12 residues. Germline lookup yields CDR1 SGHRS and CDR2 YFSETQ. The CDR3 sequence is CASSLQQGPLHF. CDR3 nucleotide sequence: TGCGCCAGCAGCCTCCAACAGGGACCCCTCCACTTT.

The V and J genes are TRBV4-2 and TRBJ2-3, with TRBD2 as a possible D gene (5 bases). Germline values: CDR1 LGHNA, CDR2 YNFKEQ. This CDR3 contains 15 residues. Trimming removed 0 bases at V and 1 base at J, with 8 bases between. The CDR3 reads CASSQEARGTDTQYF. CDR3 coding DNA: TGTGCCAGCAGCCAAGAGGCGAGGGGCACAGATACGCAGTATTTT.

The rearrangement uses TRBV28 and TRBJ2-5, with 12 bases aligning to TRBD2. This CDR3 region has 16 residues. Per germline, CDR1 MDHEN and CDR2 SYDVKM. J gave up 5 bases and V 1 base, and 5 bases lay outside the gene matches. CDR3 sequence: CASSLSFLAGGETQYF. The CDR3 DNA follows: TGTGCCAGCAGTTTATCTTTCCTAGCGGGGGGGGAGACCCAGTACTTC.

This sequence joins TRBV2 and TRBJ2-7; D not resolved. CDR1 is SNHLY, CDR2 FYNNEI, per germline. The CDR3 length is 13 residues. Trimming removed 2 bases at V and 3 bases at J, with 8 bases between. DNA of the CDR3: TGTGCCAGCAGTGAAATCGGCGGCTACGAGCAGTACTTC. Its translation is CASSEIGGYEQYF.

This clone appeared a single time. This chain uses TRBV18 with TRBJ1-5; no definite D call. The CDR3 extends over 14 amino acids. The germline V and J ends were trimmed by 3 bases and 0 bases, with 6 bases remaining between them. Germline V gives CDR1 KGHSH, CDR2 LQKENI. The DNA for the CDR3 is TGTGCCAGCTCACCCCGGTATAGCAATCAGCCCCAGCATTTT. This translates into CASSPRYSNQPQHF.

This clone was counted many times. This rearrangement joins TRBV6-1 to TRBJ1-1; 8 bases line up with TRBD1. CDR3 length: 15 amino acids. Germline V gene sequence: CDR1 MNHNS, CDR2 SASEGT. Unmatched junction bases numbered 9, after V lost 6 bases and J lost 3 bases. The CDR3 sequence: CASRQGAHTDTEAFF. The CDR3 nucleotides read TGTGCCAGCAGGCAGGGGGCCCATACGGACACTGAAGCTTTCTTT.